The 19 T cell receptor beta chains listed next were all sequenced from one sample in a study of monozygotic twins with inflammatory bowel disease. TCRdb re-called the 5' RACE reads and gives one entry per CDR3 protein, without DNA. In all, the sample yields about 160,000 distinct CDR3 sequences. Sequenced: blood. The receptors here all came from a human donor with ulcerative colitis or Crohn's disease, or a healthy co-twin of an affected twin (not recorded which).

CDR3 region: CATSDRSRQTEGLQYF. This chain uses TRBV24-1 with TRBJ2-7; TCRdb lists TRBD2, though no DNA is available to test this call. This CDR3 is 16 amino acids long. CDR1 and CDR2 from the germline V gene are KGHDR and SFDVKD.

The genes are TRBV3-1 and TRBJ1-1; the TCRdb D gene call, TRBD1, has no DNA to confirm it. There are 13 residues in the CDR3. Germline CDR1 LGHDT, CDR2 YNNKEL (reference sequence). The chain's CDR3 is CASSQGGGTEAFF.

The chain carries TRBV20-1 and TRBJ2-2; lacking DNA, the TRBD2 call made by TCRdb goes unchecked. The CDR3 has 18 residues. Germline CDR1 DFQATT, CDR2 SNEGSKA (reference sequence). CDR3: CSARDGLAPRFNTGELFF.

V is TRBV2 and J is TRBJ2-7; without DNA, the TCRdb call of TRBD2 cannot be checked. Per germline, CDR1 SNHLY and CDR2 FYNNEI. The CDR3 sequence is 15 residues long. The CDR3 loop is CASSEGLAGVVFLYF.

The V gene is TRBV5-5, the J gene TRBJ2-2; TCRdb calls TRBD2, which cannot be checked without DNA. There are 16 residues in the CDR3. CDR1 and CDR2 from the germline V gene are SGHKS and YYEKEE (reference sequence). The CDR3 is CASSSSPGADTGELFF.

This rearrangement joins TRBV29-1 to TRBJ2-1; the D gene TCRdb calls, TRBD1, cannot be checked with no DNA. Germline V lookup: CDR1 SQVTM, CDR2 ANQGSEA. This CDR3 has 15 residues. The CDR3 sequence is CSVGQRGQGYNEQFF.

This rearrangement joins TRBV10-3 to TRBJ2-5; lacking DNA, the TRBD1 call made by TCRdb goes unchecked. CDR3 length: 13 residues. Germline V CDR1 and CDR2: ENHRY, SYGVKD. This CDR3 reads CAISPDREGTQYF.

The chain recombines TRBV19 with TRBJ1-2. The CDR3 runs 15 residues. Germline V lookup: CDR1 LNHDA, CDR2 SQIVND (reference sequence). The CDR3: CASSMDGAPNYGYTF. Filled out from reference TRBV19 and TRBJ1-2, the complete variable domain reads DGGITQSPKYLFRKEGQNVTLSCEQNLNHDAMYWYRQDPGQGLRLIYYSQIVNDFQKGDIAEGYSVSREKKESFPLTVTSAQKNPTAFYLCASSMDGAPNYGYTFGSGTRLTVV.

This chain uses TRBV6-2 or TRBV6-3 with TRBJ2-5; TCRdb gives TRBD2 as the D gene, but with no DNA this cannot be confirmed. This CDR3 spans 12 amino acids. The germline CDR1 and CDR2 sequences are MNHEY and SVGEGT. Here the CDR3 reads CASSPGTRGPYF.

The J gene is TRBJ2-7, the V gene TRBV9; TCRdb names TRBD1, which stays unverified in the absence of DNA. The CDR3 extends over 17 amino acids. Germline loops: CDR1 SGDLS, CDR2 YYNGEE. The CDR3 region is CASSMGQGARSSYEQYF.

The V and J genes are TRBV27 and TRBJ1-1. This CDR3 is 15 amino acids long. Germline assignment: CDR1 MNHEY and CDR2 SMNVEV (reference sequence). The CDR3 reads CASSSKAGFDTEAFF.

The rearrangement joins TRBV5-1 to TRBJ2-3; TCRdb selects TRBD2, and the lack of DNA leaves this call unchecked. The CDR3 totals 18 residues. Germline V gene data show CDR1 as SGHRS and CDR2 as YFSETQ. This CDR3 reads CASSLVSSGGPSTDTQYF.

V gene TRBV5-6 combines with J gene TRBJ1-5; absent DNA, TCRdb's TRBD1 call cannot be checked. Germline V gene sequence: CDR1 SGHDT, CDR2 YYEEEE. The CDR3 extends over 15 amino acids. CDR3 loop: CASSILTGANQPQHF.

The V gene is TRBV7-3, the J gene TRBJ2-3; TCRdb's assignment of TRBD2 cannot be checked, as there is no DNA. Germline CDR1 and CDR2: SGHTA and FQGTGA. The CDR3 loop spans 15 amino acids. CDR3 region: CASSLRRERADTQYF.

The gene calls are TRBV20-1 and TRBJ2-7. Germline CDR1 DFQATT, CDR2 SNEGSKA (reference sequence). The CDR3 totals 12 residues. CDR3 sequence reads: CSASERQREQYF.

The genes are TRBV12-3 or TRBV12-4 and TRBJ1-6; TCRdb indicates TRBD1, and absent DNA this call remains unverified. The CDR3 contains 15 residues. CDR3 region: CASSPRGGADSPLHF.

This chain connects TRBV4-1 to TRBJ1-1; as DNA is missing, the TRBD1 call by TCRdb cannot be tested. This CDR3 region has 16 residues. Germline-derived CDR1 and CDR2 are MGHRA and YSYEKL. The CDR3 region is CASSQEESIGTGDAFF.

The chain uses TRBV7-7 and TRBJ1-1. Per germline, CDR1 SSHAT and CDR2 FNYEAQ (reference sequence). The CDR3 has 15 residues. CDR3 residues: CASSRLAGPDTEAFF.

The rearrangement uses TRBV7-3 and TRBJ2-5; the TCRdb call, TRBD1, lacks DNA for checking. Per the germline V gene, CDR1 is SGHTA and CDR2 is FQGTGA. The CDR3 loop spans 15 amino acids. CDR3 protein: CASSLGDRTQETQYF.